Presented here are 14 T cell receptor beta chains from one specimen sequenced in a study of T cell clonality in common variable immunodeficiency. Generated by immunoSEQ multiplex PCR, the TCRdb table keeps only in-frame clones and is missing some. The sample yields approximately 64,000 clones, without any singletons. Sequencing input: peripheral blood mononuclear cells. These receptors all come from a person aged 18-70 years in good health.

This clone has ten or more counts. The read halts 3 residues ahead of the CDR3 end, with the missing end drawn from the germline J gene. The gene calls are TRBV5-8 and TRBJ1-6, with TRBD1 matching over 7 bases. This CDR3 region has 15 residues. CDR1 SGHTS and CDR2 YDEGEE come from the germline V gene. The J segment lost 7 bases and the V segment lost 0 bases, leaving 4 bases of the junction unmatched. CDR3 residues: CASSLGQGLNSPLHF. CDR3 DNA (partial): TGTGCCAGCAGCTTGGGACAGGGCCTCAATTCACCC. The full variable domain, its missing parts supplied by reference TRBV5-8 and TRBJ1-6, is EAGVTQSPTHLIKTRGQQATLRCSPISGHTSVYWYQQALGLGLQFLLWYDEGEERNRGNFPPRFSGRQFPNYSSELNVNALELEDSALYLCASSLGQGLNSPLHFGNGTRLTVT.

This clone was detected many times. The observed sequence ends 3 residues before the CDR3 terminus, with the missing tail filled in from the germline J gene. The V gene is TRBV7-3, the J gene TRBJ2-4; 8 positions match TRBD2. Germline loops: CDR1 SGHTA, CDR2 FQGTGA. This CDR3 is 17 amino acids long. V lost 5 bases, J lost 6 bases, and 15 bases stayed unmatched. CDR3 sequence: CASSMYDGGRHGNIQYF. Partial CDR3 DNA: TGTGCCAGCAGCATGTACGATGGCGGGAGGCATGGAAACATT.

This clone was recorded many times. Read sequence stops 3 residues before the CDR3 end, and the germline J gene provides the missing end. This chain joins TRBV18 and TRBJ2-1; 8 bases align to TRBD1. V shed 10 bases and J 7 bases; nucleotides not matched to a gene: 18. Germline CDR1 KGHSH, CDR2 LQKENI. This CDR3 is 16 amino acids long. CDR3 region: CATSPPGTGFSNEQFF. CDR3 DNA, as far as it was read: TGTGCCACCTCCCCGCCTGGGACAGGTTTTTCTAATGAG.

As for this clone: The read stops 3 residues short of the end of the CDR3; the missing end is completed from the germline J gene. J is TRBJ1-2 and V is TRBV18, with a weak D call TRBD1 (6 bases). Germline V gene lookup returns CDR1 KGHSH and CDR2 LQKENI. The CDR3 contains 16 residues. The CDR3 here is CASSQRTDSVFHDYTF. The covered CDR3 bases are TGTGCCAGCTCACAGCGGACGGACAGTGTATTCCACGAC.

This clone was recorded many times. The CDR3 extends 3 residues past the end of the read, so its final part is completed from the germline J gene. The chain has TRBV7-6 and TRBJ2-2; 7 bases fit TRBD1. The length of the CDR3 is 14 residues. Germline CDR1 SGHVS, CDR2 FNYEAQ. V gave up 6 bases and J gave up 4 bases; unmatched junction bases: 5. The DNA read from the CDR3 is TGTGCCAGCAGTCTGGGACAGCTCACCGGGGAG. Residues: CASSLGQLTGE. The whole CDR3 protein is CASSLGQLTGELFF.

The table lists this clone with many counts. Coverage ceases 3 residues before the CDR3 finishes, and the germline J gene fills in the end. The chain joins TRBV2 to TRBJ2-7; TRBD1 aligns across 7 bases. CDR1 and CDR2 from the germline V gene are SNHLY and FYNNEI. Trimming removed 6 bases from V and 2 bases from J; junction bases left unmatched: 10. The CDR3 consists of 15 residues. The CDR3 sequence is CASSSGTVTPYEQYF. The CDR3 DNA, read in part, is TGTGCCAGCAGCTCCGGGACAGTGACTCCCTACGAG.

This clone appeared many times. The CDR3 is cut off 3 residues early in the read; its end comes from the germline J gene. V usage is TRBV4-1 and J usage is TRBJ2-7, with D maybe TRBD1 (5 bases). The CDR3 sequence is 15 residues long. The germline V gene encodes CDR1 MGHRA and CDR2 YSYEKL. V was pared by 0 bases and J by 5 bases, with 14 bases between. The CDR3 here is CASSQDWGGDNEQYF. CDR3 bases read: TGCGCCAGCAGCCAAGATTGGGGCGGTGATAACGAG.

This clone was recorded many times. Read data end 3 residues before the CDR3 end; the end is taken from the germline J gene. V is TRBV7-6 and J is TRBJ1-2; 8 nucleotides match TRBD1. Germline CDR1 is SGHVS and CDR2 is FNYEAQ. V lost 2 bases, J lost 0 bases, and 2 bases stayed unmatched. CDR3 size: 15 residues. CDR3: CASSLRQGSNYGYTF. The DNA read from the CDR3 is TGTGCCAGCAGCTTAAGACAGGGGTCTAACTATGGC.

This clone was seen repeatedly, ten times or more. The read stops 3 residues short of the end of the CDR3; the missing end is completed from the germline J gene. This chain joins TRBV5-6 and TRBJ2-7; the D gene is possibly TRBD2 (5 bases). Trimming pared 3 bases from V and 4 bases from J, leaving 8 bases between. Germline V CDR1 and CDR2: SGHDT, YYEEEE. The CDR3 is made up of 12 amino acids. The chain's CDR3 is CASSSTSYEQYF. Partial CDR3 DNA: TGTGCCAGCAGCTCCACTAGTTACGAG.

A word on this clone: The read gets to within 3 residues of the CDR3 end, and the germline J gene fills in the rest. The chain carries TRBV19 and TRBJ1-2; D is unresolved. In germline, CDR1 is LNHDA, CDR2 SQIVND (reference sequence). The CDR3 has 14 residues. The part of the CDR3 DNA that was read is TGTGCCAGTAGCCTAAGCGGGATCTCCTACGAC. This encodes CASSLSGISYD. The entire CDR3 is CASSLSGISYDYTF.

This clone was counted ten times or more. The CDR3 bases that were read are TGTGCCAGCAGCTTTGACAGTCCCTACGAG. This gives the protein CASSFDSPYE. The complete CDR3 protein is CASSFDSPYEQYF. The rearrangement joins TRBV11-2 to TRBJ2-7, with a possible D match to TRBD1 (5 bases). The CDR3 end is not reached by the read, which stops 3 residues before it; the germline J gene fills it in. CDR1 and CDR2 (germline): SGHAT, FQNNGV. There are 13 residues in the CDR3. The germline V and J ends were trimmed by 3 bases and 2 bases, with 8 bases remaining between them.

This clone was seen at least ten times. The CDR3 end is not reached by the read, which stops 3 residues before it; the germline J gene fills it in. The chain links TRBV29-1 to TRBJ2-1; 8 nucleotides match TRBD1. This CDR3 spans 13 amino acids. CDR1 and CDR2 (germline): SQVTM, ANQGSEA. After removal of 4 bases from V and 9 bases from J, the junction contained 8 bases not matched to a gene. The covered CDR3 bases are TGCAGCGTTGGATGGACAGGGATTAGTGAG. Residues: CSVGWTGISE. The entire CDR3 protein is CSVGWTGISEQFF.

This clone has a count of ten or more. The CDR3 DNA, read in part, is TGCGCCAGCAGCTCTATAATAGCGGGAGGGGGCACAGATACG. It specifies CASSSIIAGGGTDT. The entire CDR3 is CASSSIIAGGGTDTQYF. The genes are TRBV5-1 and TRBJ2-3; the match to TRBD2 covers 11 bases. The sequence runs out 3 residues before the end of the CDR3; the remainder is reconstructed from the germline J gene. Germline loops: CDR1 SGHRS, CDR2 YFSETQ. The CDR3 sequence is 17 residues long. The J segment lost 1 base and the V segment lost 3 bases, leaving 7 bases of the junction unmatched.

The table lists this clone with many counts. Read sequence stops 3 residues before the CDR3 end, and the germline J gene provides the missing end. The chain carries TRBV5-1 and TRBJ2-7, with D possibly TRBD1 on 5 matching bases. Trimming left V 4 bases short and J 4 bases short, with 12 bases between. This CDR3 region has 13 residues. Germline V gene data show CDR1 as SGHRS and CDR2 as YFSETQ. Incomplete CDR3 DNA: TGCGCCAGCAGCCCCGCACAGGCGTACGAG. It yields the protein CASSPAQAYE. The CDR3 reads in full as CASSPAQAYEQYF.